This TCR beta chain was recorded in a study of control samples from healthy donors and cancer patients. For this clone: The sample carries other DNA sequences with the same CDR3.

Germline V gene sequence: CDR1 GTSNPN, CDR2 SVGIG (reference sequence). Trimming took 0 bases from V and 0 from J, leaving 5 bases between them. CDR3 length: 13 residues. TCRdb's table, derived via immunoSEQ multiplex PCR, lists solely in-frame clones and lacks some. Here the sample spans 100,000 to 150,000 clones, approximately 90% being singletons. This receptor was identified in a man between 18 and 29 years old in good health. The gene calls are TRBV30 and TRBJ1-1; D is uncertain. The specimen sequenced was blood. DNA of the CDR3: TGTGCCTGGAGTGTCAACATGAACACTGAAGCTTTCTTT. Translated: CAWSVNMNTEAFF.